Below are 17 T cell receptor beta chains sequenced from a single sample in a study of T cell responses to AZD1222 COVID-19 vaccine. TCRdb's table, derived via immunoSEQ multiplex PCR, lists solely in-frame clones and lacks some. The table lists 95,000 to 100,000 clones, approximately 84% of them singletons. Sequenced material: peripheral blood, taken 28 days after the second AZD1222 dose. These receptors originate from an adult who received the AZD1222 COVID-19 vaccine.

This clone was observed a few times. The chain recombines TRBV5-8 with TRBJ2-7; a weak D match, TRBD2 (6 bases). Trimming stripped 4 bases from V and 2 bases from J, with 13 bases between. CDR1 and CDR2 (germline): SGHTS, YDEGEE. The CDR3 has 14 residues. CDR3 amino acids: CASSPRDRTYEQYF. As DNA, the CDR3 is TGTGCCAGCAGCCCGCGGGACCGAACCTACGAGCAGTACTTC.

CDR3 residues: CSAMGGTSFF. DNA for the CDR3: TGCAGTGCTATGGGGGGTACTTCTTTCTTT. The chain uses TRBV20-1 and TRBJ1-1; D might be TRBD1 (5 bases). Trimming removed 4 bases from V and 12 bases from J, with 12 bases in between. The CDR3 loop spans 10 amino acids. Germline V gene sequence: CDR1 DFQATT, CDR2 SNEGSKA (reference sequence).

The rearrangement joins TRBV7-9 to TRBJ1-3; TRBD1 agrees at 11 bases. With V trimmed by 5 bases and J by 6 bases, 9 bases remained unmatched. Germline assignment: CDR1 SEHNR and CDR2 FQNEAQ (reference sequence). The CDR3 totals 16 residues. The CDR3 nucleotides read TGTGCCAGCAGCAAACCGGGACAGGGGGTTTTAAACACCATATATTTT. Translated, it gives CASSKPGQGVLNTIYF.

This clone was seen just once. The rearrangement joins TRBV23-1 to TRBJ2-1, with D possibly matching TRBD1 (6 bases). TRBV23-1 carries the ORF label, with uncertain function. The CDR3 has 15 residues. V was clipped by 3 bases and J by 3 bases, with 12 bases between them. The CDR3 loop reads CASSHGGAVYNEQFF. CDR3 nucleotides: TGCGCCAGCAGTCATGGGGGCGCGGTCTACAATGAGCAGTTCTTC.

This clone was recorded only once. The chain links TRBV18 to TRBJ2-6, with 7 bases aligning to TRBD1. V shed 5 bases, J shed 0 bases, and the junction held 7 bases outside the gene matches. Per germline, CDR1 KGHSH and CDR2 LQKENI. CDR3 length: 17 residues. The CDR3 region is CASSTGQLYSGANVLTF. The CDR3 region has the DNA TGTGCCAGCTCAACGGGACAGCTTTACTCTGGGGCCAACGTCCTGACTTTC.

This chain uses TRBV6-5 with TRBJ2-5, with TRBD2 as a possible D gene (5 bases). CDR3 length equals 15 residues. Germline values: CDR1 MNHEY, CDR2 SVGAGI. V was pared by 2 bases and J by 7 bases, with 17 bases between. The CDR3 sequence: CASSYGARESGTQYF. The CDR3 DNA reads TGTGCCAGCAGTTACGGAGCTAGGGAGTCGGGGACCCAGTACTTC.

Worth noting for this clone: The junction shows a germline mismatch at one end, possibly a read error. CDR3: CASSYTPFGGINHPQHF. The CDR3, as DNA: TGTGCCAGCAGTTACACCCCGTTCGGGGGCATCAATCATCCCCAGCATTTT. This sequence joins TRBV6-2 or TRBV6-3 and TRBJ1-5; a weak D match, TRBD1 (6 bases). CDR3 length: 17 amino acids. From germline, CDR1 is MNHEY and CDR2 SVGEGT.

The chain carries TRBV3-1 (or the pseudogene TRBV3-2) and TRBJ2-1, with 8 bases identical to TRBD2. Germline CDR1 and CDR2: LGHDT and YNNKEL (reference sequence). Losses at the gene ends were 4 bases for V and 6 bases for J; bases not matched to a gene: 14. The CDR3 is made up of 17 amino acids. The CDR3, as DNA: TGTGCCAGCAGCCCTCAAGGGACTAGTGGGGTATTCAATGAGCAGTTCTTC. Its protein is CASSPQGTSGVFNEQFF.

This clone was found once. This chain uses TRBV5-1 with TRBJ1-6; D is unclear. From germline, CDR1 is SGHRS and CDR2 YFSETQ. CDR3 length: 14 residues. V lost 2 bases and J 8 bases, leaving 11 bases between the germline ends. CDR3 protein: CASSLSAIDSPLHF. In DNA, the CDR3 is TGCGCCAGCAGCTTATCAGCAATCGATTCACCCCTCCACTTT.

This clone showed up just once. The gene calls are TRBV2 and TRBJ1-1, with D perhaps matching TRBD1 (6 bases). The V gene lost 6 bases and the J gene lost 0 bases, with 11 bases spanning the gap. Germline V gene sequence: CDR1 SNHLY, CDR2 FYNNEI. The CDR3 has 14 amino acids. The CDR3 protein is CASRLDSMNTEAFF. As DNA, the CDR3 is TGTGCCAGCAGACTGGACAGCATGAACACTGAAGCTTTCTTT.

The chain employs TRBV9 and TRBJ1-3, with D maybe TRBD1 (5 bases). The ends were cut back, 2 bases at V and 0 bases at J, with 12 bases in the middle. The CDR3 totals 16 residues. CDR1 and CDR2 from the germline V gene are SGDLS and YYNGEE. In nucleotides, the CDR3 is TGTGCCAGCAGCGTGAACCCGGGGGACTCTGGAAACACCATATATTTT. Translation gives CASSVNPGDSGNTIYF.

This clone appeared a single time. The chain has TRBV9 and TRBJ2-1; 10 bases are shared with TRBD2. There are 16 residues in the CDR3. The germline V gene has CDR1 SGDLS and CDR2 YYNGEE. V lost 1 base and J lost 8; bases outside the gene matches: 9. The CDR3 nucleotides read TGTGCCAGCAGCGTACGTAGCGGGAGGAGTTGGGATGAGCAGTTCTTC. It translates to CASSVRSGRSWDEQFF. The full variable domain, completed using reference TRBV9 and TRBJ2-1, is DSGVTQTPKHLITATGQRVTLRCSPRSGDLSVYWYQQSLDQGLQFLIQYYNGEERAKGNILERFSAQQFPDLHSELNLSSLELGDSALYFCASSVRSGRSWDEQFFGPGTRLTVL.

The rearrangement links TRBV3-1 (or the pseudogene TRBV3-2) to TRBJ2-2; a possible D gene is TRBD1 (6 bases). Trimming took 4 bases from V and 7 from J, leaving 13 bases between them. The CDR3 has 14 amino acids. From germline, CDR1 is LGHDT and CDR2 YNNKEL (reference sequence). CDR3 sequence: CASSPTTGFGELFF. The DNA for the CDR3 is TGTGCCAGCAGCCCTACGACAGGATTCGGGGAGCTGTTTTTT.

V gene TRBV2 combines with J gene TRBJ2-1, with 9 bases identical to TRBD2. The ends lost 7 bases at V and 2 bases at J; junction bases unmatched: 6. The germline V gene encodes CDR1 SNHLY and CDR2 FYNNEI. This CDR3 region has 15 residues. In DNA, the CDR3 is TGTGCCAGCACCACGTTAGCGGGAGCCTACAATGAGCAGTTCTTC. This translates into CASTTLAGAYNEQFF.

The chain combines TRBV11-2 with TRBJ2-5; 10 bases map to TRBD2. The V segment lost 2 bases and the J segment 1 base; nucleotides outside the gene matches: 7. The CDR3 runs 17 residues. Looked up from germline, CDR1 is SGHAT and CDR2 is FQNNGV. The CDR3 loop is CASSLRGLAVAQETQYF. The CDR3 coding sequence is TGTGCCAGCAGCTTACGTGGACTAGCGGTGGCCCAAGAGACCCAGTACTTC.

The CDR3 DNA reads TGCGCCAGCAGCTTGGACACTGAAGCTTTCTTT. Its translation: CASSLDTEAFF. The rearrangement joins TRBV5-1 to TRBJ1-1; no firm D call. The CDR3 spans 11 residues. CDR1 and CDR2 from the germline V gene are SGHRS and YFSETQ. V lost 0 bases, J lost 3 bases, and 0 bases lay in between.

In this sample, this clone turned up a few times. Other DNA sequences of this sample code for an identical CDR3. The CDR3 reads CASSIPPWGSNQPQHF. As DNA, the CDR3 is TGTGCCAGTAGTATACCCCCGTGGGGTAGCAATCAGCCCCAGCATTTT. The chain employs TRBV19 and TRBJ1-5; D gene uncertain. The germline V gene has CDR1 LNHDA and CDR2 SQIVND (reference sequence). Between the trimmed V and J ends, which lost 2 bases and 0 bases, there was a span of 11 bases. This CDR3 region has 16 residues.